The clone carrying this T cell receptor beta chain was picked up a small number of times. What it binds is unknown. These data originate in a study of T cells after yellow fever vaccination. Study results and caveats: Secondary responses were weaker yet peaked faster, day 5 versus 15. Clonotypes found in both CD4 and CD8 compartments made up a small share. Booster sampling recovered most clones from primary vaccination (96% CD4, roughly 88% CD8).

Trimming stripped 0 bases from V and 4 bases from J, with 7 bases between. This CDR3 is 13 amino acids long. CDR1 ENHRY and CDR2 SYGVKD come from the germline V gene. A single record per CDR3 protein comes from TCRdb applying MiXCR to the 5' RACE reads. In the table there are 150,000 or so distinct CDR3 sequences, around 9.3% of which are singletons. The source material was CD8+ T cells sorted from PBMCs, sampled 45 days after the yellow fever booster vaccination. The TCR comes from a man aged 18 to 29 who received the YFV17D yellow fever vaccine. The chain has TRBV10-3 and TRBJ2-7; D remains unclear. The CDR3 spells CAISESTHYEQYF. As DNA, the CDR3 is TGTGCCATCAGTGAGTCCACTCATTACGAGCAGTACTTC.